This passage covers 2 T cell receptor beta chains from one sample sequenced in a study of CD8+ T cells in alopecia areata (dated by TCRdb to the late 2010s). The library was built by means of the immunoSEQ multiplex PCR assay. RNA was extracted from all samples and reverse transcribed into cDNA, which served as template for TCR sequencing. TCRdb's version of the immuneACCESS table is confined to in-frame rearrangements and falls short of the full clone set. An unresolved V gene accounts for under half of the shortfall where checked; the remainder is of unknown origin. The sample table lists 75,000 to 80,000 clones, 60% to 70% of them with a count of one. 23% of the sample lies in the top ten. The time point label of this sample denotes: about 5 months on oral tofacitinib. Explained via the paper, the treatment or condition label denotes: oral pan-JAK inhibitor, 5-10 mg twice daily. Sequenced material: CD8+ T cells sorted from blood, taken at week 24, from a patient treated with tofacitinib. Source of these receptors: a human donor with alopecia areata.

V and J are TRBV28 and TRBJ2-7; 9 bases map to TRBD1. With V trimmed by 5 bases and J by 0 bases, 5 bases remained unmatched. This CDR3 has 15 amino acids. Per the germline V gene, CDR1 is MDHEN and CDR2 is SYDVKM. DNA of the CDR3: TGTGCCAGCAGTCCCGGGACAGGGTACTCCTACGAGCAGTACTTC. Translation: CASSPGTGYSYEQYF.

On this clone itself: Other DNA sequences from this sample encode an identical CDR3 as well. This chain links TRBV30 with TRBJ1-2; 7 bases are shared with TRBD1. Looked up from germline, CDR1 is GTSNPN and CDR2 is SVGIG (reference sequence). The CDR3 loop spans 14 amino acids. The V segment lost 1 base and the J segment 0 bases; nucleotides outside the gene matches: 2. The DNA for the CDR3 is TGTGCCTGGAGTGACGACAGGGCTAACTATGGCTACACCTTC. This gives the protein CAWSDDRANYGYTF.